Listed below are T cell receptor beta chains from one sample, sequenced in a study of TIL therapy for anti-PD-1-resistant metastatic lung cancer. Produced via immunoSEQ multiplex PCR; TCRdb's table is partial and in-frame only. The sample holds about 60,000 clones, over 75% seen once. This specimen consisted of blood, obtained at baseline. Every receptor here comes from a person between 25 and 79 years old with non-small cell lung cancer. Both conserved end residues are part of each CDR3. A D gene is named only where the DNA matches it firmly. Where a row states a size, it is once, few, many or the class of an expanded clone; other rows omit it.

J,D,size,V,CDR3,DNA
TRBJ1-5,.,.,TRBV12-3/TRBV12-4,CASSSRGNQPQHF,TGTGCCAGCAGTTCGAGGGGGAATCAGCCCCAGCATTTT
TRBJ2-3,TRBD2,.,TRBV6-5,CASSYGAGGITDTQYF,TGTGCCAGCAGTTACGGGGCGGGAGGCATCACAGATACGCAGTATTTT
TRBJ1-5,.,.,TRBV4-1,CASSQDVGPGNQPQHF,TGCGCCAGCAGCCAAGATGTGGGGCCCGGCAATCAGCCCCAGCATTTT
TRBJ2-1,TRBD2,.,TRBV9,CASSPRGWMREDAIF,TGTGCCAGCAGCCCGAGGGGATGGATGCGGGAGGATGCGATCTTC
TRBJ2-1,.,once,TRBV7-8,CASSLAKHDYEGASYNEQFF,TGTGCCAGCAGCTTAGCGAAACACGACTACGAGGGCGCCTCCTACAATGAGCAGTTCTTC
TRBJ2-7,.,.,TRBV9,CASSVSGRTYEQYF,TGTGCCAGCAGCGTCAGCGGACGGACTTACGAGCAGTACTTC
TRBJ1-5,.,.,TRBV6-4,CASIRPTQAPNQPQHF,TGTGCCAGCATACGCCCCACCCAGGCCCCCAATCAGCCCCAGCATTTT
TRBJ1-2,.,.,TRBV5-4,CASSRGGDWNYGYTF,TGTGCCAGCAGCCGCGGGGGGGATTGGAACTATGGCTACACCTTC
TRBJ2-7,.,.,TRBV5-1,CASSPFGGQDYEQYF,TGCGCCAGCAGCCCCTTTGGGGGGCAAGACTACGAGCAGTACTTC
TRBJ2-1,.,.,TRBV9,CASRGGVGGWNEQFF,TGTGCCAGCAGAGGTGGTGTGGGGGGATGGAATGAGCAGTTCTTC
TRBJ1-1,.,.,TRBV6-6,CASSLGPWSAMNTEAFF,TGTGCCAGCAGTCTCGGTCCCTGGTCGGCCATGAACACTGAAGCTTTCTTT
TRBJ2-7,TRBD1,.,TRBV11-3,CASSLGQGQGSHEQYF,TGTGCCAGCAGCTTAGGCCAAGGACAGGGGAGCCACGAGCAGTACTTC
TRBJ2-3,.,.,TRBV21-1,CASSILSGYASGTRTDTQYF,TGTGCCAGCAGCATTCTATCGGGATACGCTAGCGGGACCCGGACAGATACGCAGTATTTT
TRBJ1-1,.,.,TRBV19,CASSIRYNTLMNTEAFF,TGTGCCAGTAGTATAAGGTACAATACCCTTATGAACACTGAAGCTTTCTTT
TRBJ1-1,.,.,TRBV7-6,CASSYGGITTEAFF,TGTGCCAGCAGCTATGGGGGTATCACCACTGAAGCTTTCTTT
TRBJ2-5,.,once,TRBV9,CASSVGQGLGETQYF,TGTGCCAGCAGCGTAGGGCAAGGATTGGGAGAGACCCAGTACTTC
TRBJ2-2,.,.,TRBV28,CASPANTGELFF,TGTGCCAGCCCGGCGAACACCGGGGAGCTGTTTTTT